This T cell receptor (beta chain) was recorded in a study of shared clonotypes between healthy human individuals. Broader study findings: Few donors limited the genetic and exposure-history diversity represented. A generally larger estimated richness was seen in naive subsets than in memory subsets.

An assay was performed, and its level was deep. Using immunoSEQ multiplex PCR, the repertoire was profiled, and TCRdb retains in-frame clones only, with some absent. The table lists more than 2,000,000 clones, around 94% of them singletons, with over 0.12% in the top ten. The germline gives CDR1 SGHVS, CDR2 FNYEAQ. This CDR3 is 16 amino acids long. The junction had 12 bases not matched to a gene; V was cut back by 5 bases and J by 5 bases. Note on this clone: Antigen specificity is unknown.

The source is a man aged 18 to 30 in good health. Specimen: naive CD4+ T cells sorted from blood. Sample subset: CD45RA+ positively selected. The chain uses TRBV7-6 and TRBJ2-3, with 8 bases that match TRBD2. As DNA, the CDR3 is TGTGCCAGCAGCCCCGGGGGGGAGGGCCTCGGAGATACGCAGTATTTT. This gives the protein CASSPGGEGLGDTQYF.